This passage covers 22 T cell receptor beta chains from one sample sequenced in a study of blood T cell repertoires in COVID-19. Profiling relied on immunoSEQ multiplex PCR, and the TCRdb table lists in-frame clones only, not all of them. The sample shows approximately 250,000 clones, 75% to 90% of them seen only once. Sequenced sample: PBMCs or T cells enriched from blood (not recorded which). These TCRs come from a woman aged 25-40 years with acute COVID-19.

The CDR3 sequence is CASSQLRGGQGTDTQYF. The CDR3 bases are TGTGCCAGCAGCCAGCTCAGGGGGGGACAGGGAACAGATACGCAGTATTTT. The V gene is TRBV28, the J gene TRBJ2-3, with 9 positions matching TRBD1. The CDR3 loop spans 17 amino acids. The V segment lost 6 bases and the J segment 3 bases; nucleotides outside the gene matches: 13. Germline CDR1 and CDR2: MDHEN and SYDVKM.

The chain links TRBV30 to TRBJ2-7, with TRBD1 identical over 7 bases. The CDR3 runs to 13 residues. Germline loops: CDR1 GTSNPN, CDR2 SVGIG (reference sequence). The ends lost 5 bases at V and 5 bases at J; junction bases unmatched: 9. CDR3 loop: CAWQGPDRDEQYF. Here the CDR3 DNA reads TGTGCCTGGCAAGGTCCTGACAGGGACGAGCAGTACTTC.

This rearrangement joins TRBV28 to TRBJ2-5, with TRBD2 identical over 8 bases. V lost 11 bases and J lost 5; bases outside the gene matches: 10. The germline V gene has CDR1 MDHEN and CDR2 SYDVKM. The CDR3 has 13 residues. Here the CDR3 reads CACREGREETQYF. The DNA of the CDR3 is TGTGCCTGCCGGGAGGGCAGGGAGGAGACCCAGTACTTC.

This clone was seen just once. In DNA, the CDR3 is TGTGCCAGCAGTCGCCCGGGACATAATGAAAAACTGTTTTTT. Encoded protein: CASSRPGHNEKLFF. The rearrangement joins TRBV27 to TRBJ1-4, with a possible D match to TRBD1 (6 bases). V lost 5 bases, J lost 4 bases, and 11 bases lay in between. This CDR3 spans 14 amino acids. Germline V CDR1 and CDR2: MNHEY, SMNVEV (reference sequence).

This chain uses TRBV7-2 with TRBJ2-1, with TRBD1 matching 8 bases. Trimming cost V 5 bases and J 6 bases; bases outside gene matches: 9. This CDR3 spans 15 amino acids. In germline, CDR1 is SGHTA, CDR2 FQGNSA. The CDR3 DNA reads TGTGCCAGCAGCGCCCAGGGGGCTATGGGCAATGAGCAGTTCTTC. This translates into CASSAQGAMGNEQFF. Looking up the rest from reference TRBV7-2 and TRBJ2-1 gives the full variable domain: GAGVSQSPSNKVTEKGKDVELRCDPISGHTALYWYRQSLGQGLEFLIYFQGNSAPDKSGLPSDRFSAERTGGSVSTLTIQRTQQEDSAVYLCASSAQGAMGNEQFFGPGTRLTVL.

V gene TRBV29-1 combines with J gene TRBJ1-2; tentatively, D is TRBD1 (6 bases). The CDR3 consists of 11 residues. Germline CDR1 and CDR2: SQVTM and ANQGSEA. Trimming took off 5 bases at V and 4 bases at J, with 8 bases between the two ends. The CDR3 loop is CSVPDSYGYTF. DNA for the CDR3: TGCAGCGTTCCGGACAGCTATGGCTACACCTTC.

This rearrangement joins TRBV9 to TRBJ2-7; D not certain. The V and J ends lost 7 bases and 3 bases respectively, with 17 bases between them. The CDR3 consists of 14 residues. The germline V gene encodes CDR1 SGDLS and CDR2 YYNGEE. The CDR3 nucleotides read TGTGCCAGCGGAAAAGACTCGGTAGGCTACGAGCAGTACTTC. It codes for CASGKDSVGYEQYF.

DNA of the CDR3: TGTGCCAGTAGTATCAGGGGATTGGGCACTGAAGCTTTCTTT. Translated, it gives CASSIRGLGTEAFF. V usage is TRBV19 and J usage is TRBJ1-1; TRBD1 might be the D (6 bases). This CDR3 spans 14 amino acids. CDR1 and CDR2 (germline): LNHDA, SQIVND (reference sequence). Trimming removed 3 bases from V and 4 bases from J, with 12 bases in between. The full variable domain, rest sourced from reference TRBV19 and TRBJ1-1, is DGGITQSPKYLFRKEGQNVTLSCEQNLNHDAMYWYRQDPGQGLRLIYYSQIVNDFQKGDIAEGYSVSREKKESFPLTVTSAQKNPTAFYLCASSIRGLGTEAFFGQGTRLTVV.

The chain combines TRBV15 with TRBJ2-3; 7 bases map to TRBD1. The CDR3 totals 16 residues. After removal of 0 bases from V and 2 bases from J, the junction contained 5 bases not matched to a gene. CDR1 LNHNV and CDR2 YYDKDF come from the germline V gene (reference sequence). Here the CDR3 reads CATSREDRALTDTQYF. CDR3 in DNA: TGTGCCACCAGCAGAGAAGACAGGGCCCTCACAGATACGCAGTATTTT. Supplemented by reference TRBV15 and TRBJ2-3, the full variable domain reads DAMVIQNPRYQVTQFGKPVTLSCSQTLNHNVMYWYQQKSSQAPKLLFHYYDKDFNNEADTPDNFQSRRPNTSFCFLDIRSPGLGDTAMYLCATSREDRALTDTQYFGPGTRLTVL.

The chain carries TRBV2 and TRBJ2-7; D gene unclear. Trimming left V 4 bases short and J 4 bases short, with 14 bases between. The CDR3 is 14 residues long. Germline loops: CDR1 SNHLY, CDR2 FYNNEI. The CDR3 DNA reads as TGTGCCAGCAGTGTATTCAGAGGCGGATACGAGCAGTACTTC. Translating gives CASSVFRGGYEQYF.

This rearrangement joins TRBV4-1 to TRBJ2-5, with 7 bases fitting TRBD2. The junction had 17 bases not matched to a gene; V was cut back by 3 bases and J by 4 bases. The CDR3 covers 18 residues. The germline CDR1 and CDR2 sequences are MGHRA and YSYEKL. This chain's CDR3 is CASSHVPPRGRIGETQYF. Here the CDR3 DNA reads TGCGCCAGCAGCCACGTCCCCCCCCGCGGGAGAATTGGAGAGACCCAGTACTTC.

This clone occurred once. The V gene is TRBV7-6, the J gene TRBJ2-1; TRBD2 matches 8 bases. V lost 1 base and J lost 7; bases outside the gene matches: 6. The length of the CDR3 is 15 residues. Germline CDR1 is SGHVS and CDR2 is FNYEAQ. The CDR3 nucleotides read TGTGCCAGCAGCTTAGACAGCGGGAGAGGGAATGAGCAGTTCTTC. Translating gives CASSLDSGRGNEQFF.

The chain recombines TRBV5-4 with TRBJ2-1; TRBD2 agrees at 9 bases. V shed 0 bases, J shed 4 bases, and the junction held 5 bases outside the gene matches. This CDR3 comprises 16 residues. Germline CDR1 reads SGHNT; CDR2 reads YYREEE (reference sequence). The chain's CDR3 is CASSLGSSGNYNEQFF. In DNA, the CDR3 is TGTGCCAGCAGCTTGGGGTCTAGCGGGAATTACAATGAGCAGTTCTTC.

V gene TRBV6-5 combines with J gene TRBJ2-7; D gene ambiguous. There are 15 residues in the CDR3. V dropped 0 bases and J dropped 2 bases, with 11 bases sitting between them. Germline loops: CDR1 MNHEY, CDR2 SVGAGI. CDR3 sequence: CASSYSRDWPYEQYF. The CDR3 coding sequence is TGTGCCAGCAGTTACTCGAGAGACTGGCCCTACGAGCAGTACTTC.

This chain links TRBV19 with TRBJ2-2; no clear D. CDR1 is LNHDA, CDR2 SQIVND, per germline (reference sequence). V was shortened by 6 bases and J by 7 bases, with 3 bases between the two germline ends. The CDR3 runs 10 residues. DNA for the CDR3: TGTGCCAGTAGACACGGGGAGCTGTTTTTT. As protein: CASRHGELFF.

A single count supports this clone. V is TRBV29-1 and J is TRBJ2-7; 7 bases line up with TRBD1. After removal of 8 bases from V and 2 bases from J, the junction contained 6 bases not matched to a gene. In germline, CDR1 is SQVTM, CDR2 ANQGSEA. The length of the CDR3 is 12 residues. The CDR3 coding sequence is TGCAGCACAAAGACAGGGACCTACGAGCAGTACTTC. Its translation is CSTKTGTYEQYF.

This rearrangement joins TRBV2 to TRBJ2-3; D is possibly TRBD1 (5 bases). The V end lost 7 bases, the J end lost 0 bases, and 11 bases lay between the germline ends. Per germline, CDR1 SNHLY and CDR2 FYNNEI. The length of the CDR3 is 14 residues. CDR3 in amino acids: CASKPTVSTDTQYF. CDR3 DNA sequence: TGTGCCAGCAAGCCGACAGTTAGCACAGATACGCAGTATTTT.

This clone was seen just once. The chain is built from TRBV28 and TRBJ1-2, with 7 bases lining up with TRBD1. CDR1 and CDR2 from the germline V gene are MDHEN and SYDVKM. The CDR3 length is 13 residues. With V trimmed by 6 bases and J by 4 bases, 5 bases remained unmatched. The CDR3 sequence: CASRTGTAYGYTF. The CDR3 DNA reads TGTGCCAGCAGGACCGGGACAGCCTATGGCTACACCTTC.

V usage is TRBV19 and J usage is TRBJ2-7, with 8 bases matching TRBD2. CDR1 and CDR2 (germline): LNHDA, SQIVND (reference sequence). The CDR3 runs to 14 residues. V was pared by 3 bases and J by 2 bases, with 3 bases of the junction left unmatched. The CDR3 region is CASSMGLGAYEQYF. The CDR3, as DNA: TGTGCCAGTAGTATGGGACTAGGAGCCTACGAGCAGTACTTC.

This chain links TRBV6-1 with TRBJ1-1, with TRBD1 as a possible D gene (6 bases). The germline V gene has CDR1 MNHNS and CDR2 SASEGT. Trimming cost V 3 bases and J 4 bases, with 9 bases left between them. The CDR3 totals 13 residues. The CDR3: CASSEARGTEAFF. DNA for the CDR3: TGTGCCAGCAGTGAGGCCAGGGGCACTGAAGCTTTCTTT.

This chain links TRBV9 with TRBJ2-3; TRBD2 aligns across 9 bases. This CDR3 is 16 amino acids long. Germline V lookup: CDR1 SGDLS, CDR2 YYNGEE. Trimming cost V 0 bases and J 1 base; bases outside gene matches: 3. CDR3 sequence: CASSVEAGGGTDTQYF. The CDR3 nucleotides are TGTGCCAGCAGCGTAGAAGCGGGAGGAGGCACAGATACGCAGTATTTT.

The rearrangement uses TRBV6-5 and TRBJ2-4; 11 nucleotides align to TRBD2. V lost 7 bases, J lost 9 bases, and 11 bases stayed unmatched. The CDR3 extends over 15 amino acids. Germline CDR1 and CDR2: MNHEY and SVGAGI. The CDR3 nucleotides read TGTGCCAGCAACAAAGCCGGGACTAGCGGTGGCATTCAGTACTTC. Encoded protein: CASNKAGTSGGIQYF.